The subject of this entry is one T cell receptor (beta chain). The target antigen is unknown. These data come from a study of T cell responses to AZD1222 COVID-19 vaccine. Notes on the study in general: It was only after the peak T cell response that any repertoires were sampled.

Trimming removed 0 bases from V and 6 bases from J, with 11 bases in between. The CDR3 contains 14 residues. Germline CDR1 is LGHNA and CDR2 is YSLEER. Assay: immunoSEQ multiplex PCR; the TCRdb copy retains only in-frame clones and omits some. The table includes about 140,000 clones, around nine tenths detected once. This TCR derives from an adult in good health. Specimen: peripheral blood, collected on day 0 of AZD1222 vaccination. The chain carries TRBV4-3 and TRBJ1-2, with D possibly matching TRBD1 (6 bases). CDR3 residues: CASSQDGGINGYTF. The CDR3 nucleotides read TGCGCCAGCAGCCAAGATGGGGGCATAAATGGCTACACCTTC.